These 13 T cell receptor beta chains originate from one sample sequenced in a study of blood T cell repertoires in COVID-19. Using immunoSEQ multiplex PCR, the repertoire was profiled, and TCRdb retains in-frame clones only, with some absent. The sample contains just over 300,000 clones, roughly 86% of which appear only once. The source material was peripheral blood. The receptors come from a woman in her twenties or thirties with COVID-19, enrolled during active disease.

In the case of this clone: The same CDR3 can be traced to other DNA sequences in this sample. The DNA of the CDR3 is TGTGCCAGCAGCCTGACTAGCGGCCAAGAGACCCAGTACTTC. Encoded protein: CASSLTSGQETQYF. The chain joins TRBV7-2 to TRBJ2-5; TRBD2 matches at 9 bases. The trim removed 5 bases at V and 1 base at J, leaving 2 bases unmatched. This CDR3 is 14 amino acids long. CDR1 is SGHTA, CDR2 FQGNSA, per germline. Combining the CDR3 with reference TRBV7-2 and TRBJ2-5 gives the whole variable domain GAGVSQSPSNKVTEKGKDVELRCDPISGHTALYWYRQSLGQGLEFLIYFQGNSAPDKSGLPSDRFSAERTGGSVSTLTIQRTQQEDSAVYLCASSLTSGQETQYFGPGTRLLVL.

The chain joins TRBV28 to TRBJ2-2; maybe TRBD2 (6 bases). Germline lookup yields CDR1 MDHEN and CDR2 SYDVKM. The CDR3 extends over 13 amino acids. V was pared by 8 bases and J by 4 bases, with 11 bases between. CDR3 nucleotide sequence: TGTGCCAGCTGGCTAGCGCCCACCGGGGAGCTGTTTTTT. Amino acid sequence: CASWLAPTGELFF.

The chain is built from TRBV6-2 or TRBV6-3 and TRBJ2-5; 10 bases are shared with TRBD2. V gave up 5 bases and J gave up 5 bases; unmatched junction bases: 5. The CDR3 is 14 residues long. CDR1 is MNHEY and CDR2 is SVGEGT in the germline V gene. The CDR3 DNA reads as TGTGCCAGCAGTCTAGCGGGGGTCGCGGAGACCCAGTACTTC. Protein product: CASSLAGVAETQYF.

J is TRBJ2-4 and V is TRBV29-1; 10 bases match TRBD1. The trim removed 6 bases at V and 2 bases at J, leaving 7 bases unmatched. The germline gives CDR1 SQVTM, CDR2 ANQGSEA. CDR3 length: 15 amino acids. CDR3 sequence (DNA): TGCAGCGTCAAGGGGGACAGGGGTACCAAAAACATTCAGTACTTC. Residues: CSVKGDRGTKNIQYF. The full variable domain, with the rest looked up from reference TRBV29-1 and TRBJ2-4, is SAVISQKPSRDICQRGTSLTIQCQVDSQVTMMFWYRQQPGQSLTLIATANQGSEATYESGFVIDKFPISRPNLTFSTLTVSNMSPEDSSIYLCSVKGDRGTKNIQYFGAGTRLSVL.

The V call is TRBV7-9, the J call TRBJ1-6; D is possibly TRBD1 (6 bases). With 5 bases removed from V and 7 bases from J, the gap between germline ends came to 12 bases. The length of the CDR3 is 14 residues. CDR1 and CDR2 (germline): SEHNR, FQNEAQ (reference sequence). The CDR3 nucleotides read TGTGCCAGCAGCCAGGGGTTTACAAATTCACCCCTCCACTTT. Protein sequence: CASSQGFTNSPLHF.

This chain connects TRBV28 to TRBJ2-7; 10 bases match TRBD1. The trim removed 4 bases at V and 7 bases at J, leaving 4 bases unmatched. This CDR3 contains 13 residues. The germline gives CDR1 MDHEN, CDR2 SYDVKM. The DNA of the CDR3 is TGTGCCAGCAGTTCCGGGACAGGGGTTGAGCAGTACGTC. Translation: CASSSGTGVEQYV.

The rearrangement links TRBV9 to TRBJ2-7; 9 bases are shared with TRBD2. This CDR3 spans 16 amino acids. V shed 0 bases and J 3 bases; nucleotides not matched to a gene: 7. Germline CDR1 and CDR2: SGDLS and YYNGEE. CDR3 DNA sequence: TGTGCCAGCAGCGTAGCTCGGCTAGCGGGGATCTACGAGCAGTACTTC. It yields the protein CASSVARLAGIYEQYF.

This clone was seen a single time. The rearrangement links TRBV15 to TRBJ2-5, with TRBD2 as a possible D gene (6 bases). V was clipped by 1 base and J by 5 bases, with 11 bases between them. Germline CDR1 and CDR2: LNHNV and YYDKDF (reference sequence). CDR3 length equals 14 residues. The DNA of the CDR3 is TGTGCCACCAGCAGAGCGGAGCGGGTGGAGACCCAGTACTTC. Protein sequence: CATSRAERVETQYF.

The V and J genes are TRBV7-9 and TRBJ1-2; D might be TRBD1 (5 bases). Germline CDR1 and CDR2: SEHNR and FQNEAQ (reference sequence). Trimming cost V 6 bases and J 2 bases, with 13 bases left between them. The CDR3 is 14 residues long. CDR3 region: CASSPGGTNYGYTF. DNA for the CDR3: TGTGCCAGCAGTCCGGGGGGAACGAACTATGGCTACACCTTC.

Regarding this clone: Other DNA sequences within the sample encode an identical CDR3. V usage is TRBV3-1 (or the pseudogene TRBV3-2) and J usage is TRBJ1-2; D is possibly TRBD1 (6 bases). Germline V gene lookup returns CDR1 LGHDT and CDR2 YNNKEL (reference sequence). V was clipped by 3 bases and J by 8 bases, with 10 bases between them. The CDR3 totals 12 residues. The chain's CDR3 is CASSQGAGGYTF. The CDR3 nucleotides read TGTGCCAGCAGCCAGGGGGCAGGAGGCTACACCTTC.

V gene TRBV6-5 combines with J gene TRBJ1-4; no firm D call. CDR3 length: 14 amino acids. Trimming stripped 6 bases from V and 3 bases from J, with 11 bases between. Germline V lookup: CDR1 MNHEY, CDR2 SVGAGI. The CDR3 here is CASSGRLANEKLFF. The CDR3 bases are TGTGCCAGCAGCGGGAGGTTGGCTAATGAAAAACTGTTTTTT.

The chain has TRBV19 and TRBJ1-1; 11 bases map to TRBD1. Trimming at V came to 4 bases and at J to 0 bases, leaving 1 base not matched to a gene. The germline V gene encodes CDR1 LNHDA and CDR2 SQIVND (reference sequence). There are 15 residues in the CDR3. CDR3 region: CASSKDRGLNTEAFF. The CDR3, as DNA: TGTGCCAGTAGTAAGGACAGGGGGCTGAACACTGAAGCTTTCTTT. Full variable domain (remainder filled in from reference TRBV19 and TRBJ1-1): DGGITQSPKYLFRKEGQNVTLSCEQNLNHDAMYWYRQDPGQGLRLIYYSQIVNDFQKGDIAEGYSVSREKKESFPLTVTSAQKNPTAFYLCASSKDRGLNTEAFFGQGTRLTVV.

The CDR3 loop reads CASSPPQGTEAFF. The CDR3 DNA reads TGTGCCAGCTCACCACCGCAGGGGACTGAAGCTTTCTTT. The J gene is TRBJ1-1, the V gene TRBV18; maybe TRBD1 (6 bases). The V end was cut by 0 bases, the J end by 5 bases, with 7 bases between. Germline V gene lookup returns CDR1 KGHSH and CDR2 LQKENI. The CDR3 is made up of 13 amino acids.